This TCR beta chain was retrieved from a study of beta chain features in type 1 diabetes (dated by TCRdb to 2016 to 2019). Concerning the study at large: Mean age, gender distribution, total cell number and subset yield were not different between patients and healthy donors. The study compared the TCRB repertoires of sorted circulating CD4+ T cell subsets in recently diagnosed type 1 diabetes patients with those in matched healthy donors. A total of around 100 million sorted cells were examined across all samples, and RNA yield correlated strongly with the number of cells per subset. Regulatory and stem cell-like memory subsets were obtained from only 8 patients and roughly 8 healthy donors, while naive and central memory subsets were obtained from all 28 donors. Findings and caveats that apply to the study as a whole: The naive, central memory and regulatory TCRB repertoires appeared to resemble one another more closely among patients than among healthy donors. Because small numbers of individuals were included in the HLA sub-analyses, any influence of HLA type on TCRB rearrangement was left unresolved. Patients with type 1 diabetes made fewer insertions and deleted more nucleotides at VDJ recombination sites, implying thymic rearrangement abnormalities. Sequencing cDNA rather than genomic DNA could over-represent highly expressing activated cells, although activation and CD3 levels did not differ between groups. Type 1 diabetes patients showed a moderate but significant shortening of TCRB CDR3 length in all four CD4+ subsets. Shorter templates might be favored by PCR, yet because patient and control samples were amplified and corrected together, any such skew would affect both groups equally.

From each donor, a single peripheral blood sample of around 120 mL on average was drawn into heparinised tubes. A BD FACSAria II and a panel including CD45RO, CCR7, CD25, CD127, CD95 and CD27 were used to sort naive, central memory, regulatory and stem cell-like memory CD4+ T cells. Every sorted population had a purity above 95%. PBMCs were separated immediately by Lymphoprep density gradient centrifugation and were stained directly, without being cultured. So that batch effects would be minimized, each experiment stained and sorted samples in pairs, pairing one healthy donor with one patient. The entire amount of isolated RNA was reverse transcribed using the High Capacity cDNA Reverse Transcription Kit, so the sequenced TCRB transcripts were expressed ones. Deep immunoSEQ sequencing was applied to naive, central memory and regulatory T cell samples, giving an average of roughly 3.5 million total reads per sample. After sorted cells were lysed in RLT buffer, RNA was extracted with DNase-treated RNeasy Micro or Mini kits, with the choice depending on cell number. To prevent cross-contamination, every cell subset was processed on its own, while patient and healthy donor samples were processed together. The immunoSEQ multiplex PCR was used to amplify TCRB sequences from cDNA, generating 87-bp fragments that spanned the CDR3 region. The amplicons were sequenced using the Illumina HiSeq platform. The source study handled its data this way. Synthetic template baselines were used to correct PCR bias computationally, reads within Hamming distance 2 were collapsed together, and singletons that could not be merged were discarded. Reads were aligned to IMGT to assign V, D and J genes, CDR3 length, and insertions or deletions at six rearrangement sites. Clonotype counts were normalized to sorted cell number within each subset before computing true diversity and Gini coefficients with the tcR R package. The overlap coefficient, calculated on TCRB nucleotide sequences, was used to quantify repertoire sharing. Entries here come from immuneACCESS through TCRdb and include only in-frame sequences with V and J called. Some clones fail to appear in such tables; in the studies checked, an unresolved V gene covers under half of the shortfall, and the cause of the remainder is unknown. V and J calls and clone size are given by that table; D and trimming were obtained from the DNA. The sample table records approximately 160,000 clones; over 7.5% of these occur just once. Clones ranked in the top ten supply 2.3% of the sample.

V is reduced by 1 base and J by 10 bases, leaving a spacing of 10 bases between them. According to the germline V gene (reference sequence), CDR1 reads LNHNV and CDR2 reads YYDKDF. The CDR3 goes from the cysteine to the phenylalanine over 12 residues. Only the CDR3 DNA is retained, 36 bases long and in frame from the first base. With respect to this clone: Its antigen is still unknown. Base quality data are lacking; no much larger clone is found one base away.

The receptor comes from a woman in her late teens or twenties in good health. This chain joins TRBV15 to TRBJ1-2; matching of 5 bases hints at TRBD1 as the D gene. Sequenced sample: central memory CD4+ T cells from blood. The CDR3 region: CATSRARTNYTF. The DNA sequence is TGTGCCACCAGCAGAGCCAGGACAAACTACACCTTC. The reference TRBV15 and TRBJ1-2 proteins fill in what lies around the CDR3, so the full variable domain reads DAMVIQNPRYQVTQFGKPVTLSCSQTLNHNVMYWYQQKSSQAPKLLFHYYDKDFNNEADTPDNFQSRRPNTSFCFLDIRSPGLGDTAMYLCATSRARTNYTFGSGTRLTVV.